The clone carrying this T cell receptor (beta chain) has more than one count but fewer than ten. Its antigen remains unknown. Since all of the isolated RNA was reverse transcribed, expressed TCRB transcripts were what got sequenced. Method: immunoSEQ multiplex PCR; TCRdb's copy keeps in-frame clones and lacks some. This sample yields almost 350,000 clones, of which roughly 8% are seen a single time; approximately 0.47% belongs to the top ten. This entry is derived from a study of beta chain features in type 1 diabetes. For the study at large: Healthy donors and patients showed comparable age, gender and cell yields. The study's findings and limits: For cells with high TCR expression, cDNA sequencing could yield over-representation.

Per donor, one heparinised blood draw averaged about 116 mL. Sorting with CD45RO/CCR7/CD25/CD127/CD95/CD27 yielded naive, central memory, regulatory and stem-like memory CD4+ cells. The sequenced material came from central memory CD4+ T cells from blood. The receptor's source is a woman between 18 and 30 years old in good health.

The CDR3 DNA reads TGTGCCAGCAGTTCCCCGGACAGTAACACCTACGAGCAGTACTTC. It translates to CASSSPDSNTYEQYF. The V call is TRBV6-5, the J call TRBJ2-7; possible D gene TRBD1, 6 bases. Germline values: CDR1 MNHEY, CDR2 SVGAGI. The V end lost 4 bases, the J end lost 2 bases, and 15 bases lay between the germline ends. There are 15 residues in the CDR3.